The rows below give T cell receptor beta chains drawn from one sample of a study of blood T cell repertoires in COVID-19. Libraries were prepared by immunoSEQ multiplex PCR; TCRdb keeps only in-frame clonotypes and omits some of them. The table records 150,000 or so clones, 88% of them present only once. Sequencing used peripheral blood. These receptor sequences come from a human donor in a cohort sampled during active COVID-19. CDR3s include the opening cysteine and the closing phenylalanine or tryptophan. A D gene is named only where the DNA matches it firmly. Size tells how often a clone was seen (once, few, many) or the class of an expanded clone, and some rows leave it out.

J gene | clone size | V gene | D gene | CDR3 DNA | CDR3 protein
TRBJ2-7 | . | TRBV6-5 | . | TGTGCCAGCAGTCCACAGAGGGCTAACGAGCAGTACTTC | CASSPQRANEQYF
TRBJ2-3 | . | TRBV5-1 | . | TGCGCCAGCAGCGCGAGGAGCACAGATACGCAGTATTTT | CASSARSTDTQYF
TRBJ2-7 | . | TRBV6-6 | TRBD2 | TGTGCCAGCAGTTTGCGGGGGGGCGTTACCTACGAGCAGTACTTC | CASSLRGGVTYEQYF
TRBJ1-1 | . | TRBV4-2 | . | TGTGCCAGCAGCCAAGGCTGGGTGGCGGACACTGAAGCTTTCTTT | CASSQGWVADTEAFF
TRBJ2-7 | few | TRBV24-1 | . | TGTGCCACCCCTTTCGGTGGTAGCGGTTACGAGCAGTACTTC | CATPFGGSGYEQYF
TRBJ2-2 | . | TRBV5-4 | . | TGTGCCAGCAGCCGGAGGACGGGCGGGGAGCTGTTTTTT | CASSRRTGGELFF
TRBJ1-1 | once | TRBV5-1 | . | TGCGCCAGCAGCTCCCGCCAGGGCGGGGGTAACACTGAAGCTTTCTTT | CASSSRQGGGNTEAFF
TRBJ2-7 | . | TRBV4-2 | TRBD2 | TGTGCCAGCAGCCAAGAGTTGGGAGGGACCTACGAGCAGTACTTC | CASSQELGGTYEQYF
TRBJ2-5 | . | TRBV5-1 | TRBD1 | TGCGCCAGCAGCTTGGCCCTAGTAGGGGGCGGTTATGTAGAGACCCAGTACTTC | CASSLALVGGGYVETQYF
TRBJ1-6 | . | TRBV6-5 | TRBD1 | TGTGCCAGCAGTTACCTCCCGGGACAGGGGAATTCACCCCTCCACTTT | CASSYLPGQGNSPLHF
TRBJ1-3 | . | TRBV7-9 | TRBD1 | TGTGCCAGCAGCCCCACAGGGGCCGCCGGGGACACCATATATTTT | CASSPTGAAGDTIYF
TRBJ2-1 | . | TRBV6-2/TRBV6-3 | TRBD2 | TGTGCCAGCAGCACGACTAGCGGGGGGGCCCATGAGCAGTTCTTC | CASSTTSGGAHEQFF
TRBJ1-5 | . | TRBV7-8 | . | TGTGCCAGCAGCTCGAGCCGGACTCTGAATCAGCCCCAGCATTTT | CASSSSRTLNQPQHF
TRBJ2-7 | . | TRBV4-3 | TRBD2 | TGCGCCAGCAGCGGATGGACTAGCGGGAGGCCAGGGGAGCAGTACTTC | CASSGWTSGRPGEQYF
TRBJ1-4 | . | TRBV19 | TRBD1 | TGTGCCAGTAGTATCGCGGAGGGCTCCAGGGGGAAACTGTTTTTT | CASSIAEGSRGKLFF
TRBJ2-1 | . | TRBV19 | . | TGTGCCAGTAGTATGGACAGCCCTTACTTCAATGAGCAGTTCTTC | CASSMDSPYFNEQFF
TRBJ1-2 | . | TRBV6-5 | TRBD1 | TGTGCCAGCAGTCCCAGACAGGGTGCTAACTATGGCTACACCTTC | CASSPRQGANYGYTF
TRBJ2-3 | once | TRBV7-8 | TRBD1 | TGTGCCAGCAGCTTAGACCAGGGGGCAGATACGCAGTATTTT | CASSLDQGADTQYF
TRBJ2-3 | . | TRBV20-1 | TRBD1 | TGCAGTGCTAGTTCGGACAGGGAGCAAGATACGCAGTATTTT | CSASSDREQDTQYF
TRBJ1-1 | . | TRBV19 | . | TGTGCCAGTAGATCTGGGAGGGGAGCGAACACTGAAGCTTTCTTT | CASRSGRGANTEAFF
TRBJ1-5 | . | TRBV5-1 | . | TGCGCCAGCAGCCCGCGGGGGGGTCTCGGTCAGCCCCAGCATTTT | CASSPRGGLGQPQHF
TRBJ2-7 | . | TRBV28 | . | TGTGCCAGCAGTTTTGGGGGCCGCTACGAGCAGTACTTC | CASSFGGRYEQYF
TRBJ2-3 | . | TRBV2 | TRBD2 | TGTGCCAGCAGTTCCATAGCGGGACGCACAGATACGCAGTATTTT | CASSSIAGRTDTQYF
TRBJ2-5 | once | TRBV6-1 | . | TGTGCCAGCAGTGAAGTTTGGGCTACGAAGACCCAGTACTTC | CASSEVWATKTQYF
TRBJ2-1 | . | TRBV5-1 | TRBD1 | TGCGCCAGCAGCCCAGGACAGGGGGCAGGGAATGAGCAGTTCTTC | CASSPGQGAGNEQFF
TRBJ1-5 | . | TRBV19 | . | TGTGCCAGTAGTATCCCGGGGGGTGGATATCAGCCCCAGCATTTT | CASSIPGGGYQPQHF
TRBJ1-2 | few | TRBV7-2 | . | TGTGCCAGCAGCTCACAGCAGGGGTTTGGCTACACCTTC | CASSSQQGFGYTF
TRBJ1-1 | . | TRBV11-2 | TRBD1 | TGTGCCAGCAGCCCAGGGGGTCATGGACAGTTCAACACTGAAGCTTTCTTT | CASSPGGHGQFNTEAFF
TRBJ1-3 | . | TRBV4-3 | . | TGCGCCAGCAGCCAAACCCGCGGGAGCTCTGGAAACACCATATATTTT | CASSQTRGSSGNTIYF
TRBJ1-1 | . | TRBV2 | . | TGTGCCAGCAGTGAAAGCGGGGCGGCGAACACTGAAGCTTTCTTT | CASSESGAANTEAFF
TRBJ2-5 | . | TRBV4-1 | . | TGCGCCAGCAGCCAAGATGGCCAGTCTCGGGCCCAGTACTTC | CASSQDGQSRAQYF
TRBJ1-5 | few | TRBV6-1 | . | TGTGCCAGCAGTGAAGCCCTAGGACCCGCGGGACCCCAGCATTTT | CASSEALGPAGPQHF
TRBJ2-7 | . | TRBV4-2 | . | TGTGCCAGCAGCCAGCAGACCGGGACTGTAACCTACGAGCAGTACTTC | CASSQQTGTVTYEQYF
TRBJ2-1 | . | TRBV5-1 | TRBD2 | TGCGCCAGCAGCCCCTGGGCTACTAGCGAGGTACAATCTGAGCAGTTCTTC | CASSPWATSEVQSEQFF
TRBJ1-1 | . | TRBV28 | . | TGTGCCAGCAGTTTTCGGTCGAACACTGAAGCTTTCTTT | CASSFRSNTEAFF
TRBJ2-1 | . | TRBV28 | . | TGTGCCAGCAGTTTAGTTGGCCACAATGAGCAGTTCTTC | CASSLVGHNEQFF
TRBJ2-3 | . | TRBV23-1 | TRBD1 | TGCGCCAGCAGTCAACCCGGGACAGGGAAACTAAGCACAGATACGCAGTATTTT | CASSQPGTGKLSTDTQYF
TRBJ2-7 | . | TRBV27 | . | TGTGCCAGCAGTTTACAGGGATCCTACGAGCAGTACTTC | CASSLQGSYEQYF
TRBJ2-3 | . | TRBV18 | TRBD1 | TGTGCCAGCTCACCAGTGGGAGAGGGGGCTCCAGATACGCAGTATTTT | CASSPVGEGAPDTQYF
TRBJ2-1 | . | TRBV5-5 | TRBD1 | TGTGCCAGCAGCGAGACCGGGACAGATTACAATGAGCAGTTCTTC | CASSETGTDYNEQFF
TRBJ2-7 | . | TRBV30 | TRBD1 | TGTGCCTGGAGAGGGGACAGATACGAGCAGTACTTC | CAWRGDRYEQYF
TRBJ1-2 | . | TRBV5-3 | TRBD1 | TGTGCCAGAAGCTCACCGCAGGGGGCTGATGGCTACACCTTC | CARSSPQGADGYTF
TRBJ2-2 | . | TRBV19 | TRBD2 | TGTGCCAGTAGAGCTTTAGCGGGGGGGCCGAACACCGGGGAGCTGTTTTTT | CASRALAGGPNTGELFF
TRBJ1-1 | few | TRBV6-5 | . | TGTGCCAGCAGCAACACCCAGGGTATTGATGGTGGGGCTTTCTTT | CASSNTQGIDGGAFF
TRBJ2-3 | . | TRBV28 | TRBD2 | TGTGCCAGCAGTAGCTTTGCTAGCGGGAGCACAGATACGCAGTATTTT | CASSSFASGSTDTQYF
TRBJ2-7 | once | TRBV5-1 | . | TGCGCCAGCAGCTTGGAGCCGGGAATGGTAGACGAGCAGTACTTC | CASSLEPGMVDEQYF
TRBJ2-7 | . | TRBV5-1 | TRBD1 | TGCGCCAGCAGCTCGGGGACAGGGGACTACGAGCAGTACTTC | CASSSGTGDYEQYF
TRBJ1-2 | . | TRBV6-6 | . | TGTGCCAGCAGTTATACAAAGGCAGGAACTAACTATGGCTACACCTTC | CASSYTKAGTNYGYTF